This TCR beta chain was obtained from a study of blood T cell repertoires in COVID-19. Background on the study: The United States, Italy and Spain supplied acute and convalescent COVID-19 samples.

With 2 bases removed from V and 0 bases from J, the gap between germline ends came to 17 bases. This CDR3 comprises 18 residues. The germline gives CDR1 LNHDA, CDR2 SQIVND (reference sequence). Assay: immunoSEQ multiplex PCR; the TCRdb copy retains only in-frame clones and omits some. The table has 90,000 to 110,000 clones, about three quarters seen once. Sequencing was performed on peripheral blood. This receptor was taken from a woman in her 70s with acute or convalescent COVID-19. This rearrangement joins TRBV19 to TRBJ1-5; D perhaps matches TRBD1 (5 bases). CDR3 DNA sequence: TGTGCCAGTAGTATACGGTGGCAGGGAACCTATAGCAATCAGCCCCAGCATTTT. Its protein is CASSIRWQGTYSNQPQHF. Filled out from reference TRBV19 and TRBJ1-5, the complete variable domain reads DGGITQSPKYLFRKEGQNVTLSCEQNLNHDAMYWYRQDPGQGLRLIYYSQIVNDFQKGDIAEGYSVSREKKESFPLTVTSAQKNPTAFYLCASSIRWQGTYSNQPQHFGDGTRLSIL.